The 14 T cell receptor beta chains in this list originate from one sample, sequenced in a study of T cell responses to AZD1222 COVID-19 vaccine. Assay: immunoSEQ multiplex PCR; the TCRdb copy retains only in-frame clones and omits some. There are around 160,000 clones in the sample; around 94% occur only once, and 4.5% to 5.5% lies in the top ten. The sample was peripheral blood, taken 28 days after the second AZD1222 dose. All receptors come from an adult who received the AZD1222 COVID-19 vaccine.

This clone was seen only once. The chain couples TRBV4-1 to TRBJ1-2, with D unclear. Looked up from germline, CDR1 is MGHRA and CDR2 is YSYEKL. This CDR3 spans 18 amino acids. V lost 1 base, J lost 7 bases, and 25 bases lay in between. The CDR3 nucleotides read TGCGCCAGCAGCCAAGGCCGGTCTGGGTCCGTTCGTGCGGTTGGCTACACCTTC. Its protein product is CASSQGRSGSVRAVGYTF.

This CDR3 is CASSEGYNEQFF. The DNA for the CDR3 is TGTGCCAGCAGTGAAGGTTACAATGAGCAGTTCTTC. The J gene is TRBJ2-1, the V gene TRBV2; D uncertain. Trimming removed 1 base from V and 4 bases from J, with 2 bases in between. The CDR3 spans 12 residues. Germline V gives CDR1 SNHLY, CDR2 FYNNEI.

This chain connects TRBV2 to TRBJ1-3; D unclear. CDR1 is SNHLY, CDR2 FYNNEI, per germline. Trimming stripped 2 bases from V and 0 bases from J, with 8 bases between. This CDR3 region has 15 residues. CDR3 sequence (DNA): TGTGCCAGCAGTGAACAGGAGCTCTCTGGAAACACCATATATTTT. Protein sequence: CASSEQELSGNTIYF.

This rearrangement joins TRBV6-5 to TRBJ1-1; the match to TRBD1 covers 7 bases. Germline CDR1 is MNHEY and CDR2 is SVGAGI. V shed 6 bases, J shed 10 bases, and the junction held 11 bases outside the gene matches. CDR3 length: 13 amino acids. CDR3: CASRGTGDVGAFF. The CDR3 DNA is TGTGCCAGCAGGGGTACAGGGGACGTTGGAGCTTTCTTT.

This clone was seen just once. This chain links TRBV5-1 with TRBJ2-1, with 7 positions matching TRBD1. V lost 0 bases to trimming and J lost 6 bases; unmatched junction nucleotides: 3. The CDR3 length is 14 residues. CDR1 is SGHRS, CDR2 YFSETQ, per germline. The CDR3 loop reads CASSLDRGSNEQFF. Here the CDR3 DNA reads TGCGCCAGCAGCTTGGACAGGGGAAGCAATGAGCAGTTCTTC.

The J gene is TRBJ1-6, the V gene TRBV2, with D unresolved. The CDR3 is made up of 13 amino acids. From germline, CDR1 is SNHLY and CDR2 FYNNEI. Trimming shortened V by 4 bases and J by 7 bases, and 8 bases separated the two germline ends. The CDR3 DNA is TGTGCCAGCAGTGCCAATGGGAATTCACCCCTCCACTTT. It yields the protein CASSANGNSPLHF.

The genes are TRBV7-2 and TRBJ2-7; perhaps D is TRBD1 or TRBD2 (5 bases each). CDR1 is SGHTA, CDR2 FQGNSA, per germline. The CDR3 loop spans 14 amino acids. V lost 5 bases and J lost 5, with 16 bases in between. CDR3 protein: CASSPRDPSHEQYF. The CDR3 region has the DNA TGTGCCAGCAGCCCACGGGACCCCTCGCACGAGCAGTACTTC.

The chain combines TRBV5-1 with TRBJ2-3; 7 bases are shared with TRBD2. The CDR3 loop spans 16 amino acids. The junction had 8 bases not matched to a gene; V was cut back by 4 bases and J by 0 bases. The germline gives CDR1 SGHRS, CDR2 YFSETQ. The CDR3 DNA follows: TGCGCCAGCAGCGTTACAGCGGGAACTAGCACAGATACGCAGTATTTT. Translation gives CASSVTAGTSTDTQYF.

CDR3 amino acids: CASGSHTGGAPYEQYF. CDR3 in DNA: TGTGCTAGTGGTTCACACACAGGGGGCGCGCCCTACGAGCAGTACTTC. The chain couples TRBV12-5 to TRBJ2-7, with 9 bases lining up with TRBD1. Germline V gene lookup returns CDR1 LGHNT and CDR2 FRNRAP. Trimming took 4 bases from V and 2 from J; bases not matched to a gene: 9. The CDR3 is 16 residues long.

This chain links TRBV7-9 with TRBJ1-2, with no clear D. The ends were cut back, 3 bases at V and 1 base at J, with 9 bases in the middle. The CDR3 loop spans 14 amino acids. The germline CDR1 and CDR2 sequences are SEHNR and FQNEAQ (reference sequence). CDR3 bases: TGTGCCAGCAGCTTTATTCCGAATAACTATGGCTACACCTTC. This gives the protein CASSFIPNNYGYTF. Full variable domain (outside the CDR3, taken from reference TRBV7-9 and TRBJ1-2): DTGVSQNPRHKITKRGQNVTFRCDPISEHNRLYWYRQTLGQGPEFLTYFQNEAQLEKSRLLSDRFSAERPKGSFSTLEIQRTEQGDSAMYLCASSFIPNNYGYTFGSGTRLTVV.

This clone was detected once. The rearrangement links TRBV6-2 or TRBV6-3 to TRBJ2-2; TRBD1 aligns across 9 bases. The CDR3 has 18 amino acids. CDR1 is MNHEY, CDR2 SVGEGT, per germline. The J segment lost 2 bases and the V segment lost 5 bases, leaving 12 bases of the junction unmatched. CDR3 nucleotide sequence: TGTGCCAGCAGTCACACAACCCGGGACAGGGTTAACACCGGGGAGCTGTTTTTT. Amino acid sequence: CASSHTTRDRVNTGELFF.

This chain connects TRBV27 to TRBJ2-7; 9 nucleotides align to TRBD2. The germline gives CDR1 MNHEY, CDR2 SMNVEV (reference sequence). The CDR3 contains 15 residues. The J segment lost 3 bases and the V segment lost 5 bases, leaving 8 bases of the junction unmatched. CDR3 nucleotide sequence: TGTGCCAGCAGTCCGGTAGCGGGAGTCAACTACGAGCAGTACTTC. This codes for CASSPVAGVNYEQYF.

The rearrangement uses TRBV28 and TRBJ1-1; a possible D gene is TRBD1 (5 bases). From germline, CDR1 is MDHEN and CDR2 SYDVKM. The CDR3 has 13 residues. Trimming shortened V by 5 bases and J by 1 base, and 8 bases separated the two germline ends. CDR3 bases: TGTGCCAGCAGTGTCCAGGGGAACACTGAAGCTTTCTTT. Translating it yields CASSVQGNTEAFF. Filled out from reference TRBV28 and TRBJ1-1, the complete variable domain reads DVKVTQSSRYLVKRTGEKVFLECVQDMDHENMFWYRQDPGLGLRLIYFSYDVKMKEKGDIPEGYSVSREKKERFSLILESASTNQTSMYLCASSVQGNTEAFFGQGTRLTVV.

The J gene is TRBJ2-7, the V gene TRBV7-3; 10 positions match TRBD2. Unmatched junction bases numbered 17, after V lost 5 bases and J lost 7 bases. The length of the CDR3 is 17 residues. Germline CDR1 and CDR2: SGHTA and FQGTGA. Here the CDR3 DNA reads TGTGCCAGCAGCCAAACAGGAGTAGCGGGAGGACGGGGAGAGCAGTACTTC. This translates into CASSQTGVAGGRGEQYF.